This T cell receptor (beta chain) stems from a study of cytomegalovirus exposure and HLA in healthy donors. Study conclusions and caveats: When a later analysis was performed, an Asian-associated ancestry cluster reportedly had fewer N-insertions than the approximately 680-donor mean. High sensitivity and specificity were reportedly achieved when the classifier diagnosed cytomegalovirus status. Among the sequence variants, a highly shared cluster was likely an artifact of sequencing. The study dropped some indistinguishable V segments, TRBV6-2 and TRBV6-3 among them.

60 Vbeta and 13 Jbeta primers were used in PCR. TCRdb's copy holds only in-frame clones and misses some; the assay was immunoSEQ multiplex PCR. Counted here are roughly 150,000 clones, 75% to 85% occurring once; the ten biggest clones make up under 2%. From germline, CDR1 is KGHSH and CDR2 LQKENI. This CDR3 has 14 residues. Trimming cost V 5 bases and J 8 bases; bases outside gene matches: 5. On this clone: The target antigen is unknown.

This chain connects TRBV18 to TRBJ2-1; 11 nucleotides match TRBD2. The receptor was isolated from a woman younger than 35 in good health and CMV-seronegative. Sequences were obtained from PBMCs. The CDR3 nucleotides read TGTGCCAGCTCAAAGACTAGCGGGGTCGATGAGCAGTTCTTC. Translated, it gives CASSKTSGVDEQFF.